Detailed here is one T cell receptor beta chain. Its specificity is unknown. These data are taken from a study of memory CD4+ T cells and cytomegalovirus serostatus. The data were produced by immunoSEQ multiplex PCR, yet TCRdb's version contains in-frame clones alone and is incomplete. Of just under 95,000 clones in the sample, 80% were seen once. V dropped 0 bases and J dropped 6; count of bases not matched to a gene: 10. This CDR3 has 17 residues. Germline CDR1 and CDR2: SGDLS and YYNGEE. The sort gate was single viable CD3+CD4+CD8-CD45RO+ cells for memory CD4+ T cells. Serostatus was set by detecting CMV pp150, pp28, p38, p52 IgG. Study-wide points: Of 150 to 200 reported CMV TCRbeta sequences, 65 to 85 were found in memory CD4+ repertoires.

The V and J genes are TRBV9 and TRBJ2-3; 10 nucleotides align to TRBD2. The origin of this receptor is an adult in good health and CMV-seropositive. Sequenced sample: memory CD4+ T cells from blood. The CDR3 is CASSVGASGRVGDTQYF. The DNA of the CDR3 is TGTGCCAGCAGCGTAGGGGCTAGCGGGAGAGTCGGGGATACGCAGTATTTT. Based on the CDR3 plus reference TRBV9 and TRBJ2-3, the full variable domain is DSGVTQTPKHLITATGQRVTLRCSPRSGDLSVYWYQQSLDQGLQFLIQYYNGEERAKGNILERFSAQQFPDLHSELNLSSLELGDSALYFCASSVGASGRVGDTQYFGPGTRLTVL.